This T cell receptor beta chain stems from a study of shared clonotypes between healthy human individuals. Germline CDR1 and CDR2: LGHNA and YSLEER. The CDR3 has 9 residues. TCRdb's copy holds only in-frame clones and misses some; the assay was immunoSEQ multiplex PCR. The sample records about 980,000 clones, roughly 72% being singletons. The sample comprised memory CD4+ T cells sorted from blood. Subset defined: CD45RA-negative fraction. This clonotype was obtained from a man between 18 and 35 years old in good health. The chain carries TRBV4-3 and TRBJ2-1; D unresolved. The CDR3 coding sequence is TGCGACGCGGTTTCAGGGCAGTTCTTC. This codes for CDAVSGQFF.